What follows are 15 T cell receptor beta chains derived from one specimen sequenced in a study of glioma-infiltrating T cells (TCRdb year 2016). Sequencer: Illumina MiSeq. The iRepertoire nested amplicon-rescue multiplex PCR (arm-PCR) platform was used to amplify TCR alpha and beta CDR3 regions from RNA. TCRdb ran its own pipeline on the public reads, namely fastp trimming at Q25 and MiXCR clone calling, and kept in-frame beta chains. Every entry covers one CDR3 protein and lists the most common genes and DNA from its rows. The sample records approximately 110,000 distinct CDR3 sequences, around a quarter of which are singletons. Of the sample, 35% is held by the ten largest clones. Sequences were obtained from glioma tissue, nonneoplastic brain tissue, or PBMCs (not recorded which). The receptor set was obtained from a human donor with low-grade glioma or glioblastoma, undergoing nonglioma brain surgery, or in good health (not recorded which).

This chain uses TRBV19 with TRBJ2-4, with a possible D match to TRBD1 (6 bases). V lost 7 bases and J lost 3, with 16 bases in between. From germline, CDR1 is LNHDA and CDR2 SQIVND (reference sequence). This CDR3 contains 15 residues. The CDR3 DNA reads as TGTGCCAGTACCGAGCAGGGGATGAGCAAAAACATTCAGTACTTC. Translation: CASTEQGMSKNIQYF.

In its sample, this clonotype was seen many times. Being one base from a much bigger clone, this may be a read error. V usage is TRBV6-1 and J usage is TRBJ2-7; D call uncertain. Deletions cut 6 bases from V and 0 bases from J, with 3 bases between. This CDR3 region has 11 residues. The germline gives CDR1 MNHNS, CDR2 SASEGT. The CDR3 here is CASRASYEQYF. CDR3 nucleotide sequence: TGTGCCAGCAGGGCCTCCTACGAGCAGTACTTC.

This clonotype came up many times. In DNA form, the CDR3 reads TGTGCCAGCAGCTTAGGGGACAGGGCGCATTTGAGACCCCTCCACTTT. This sequence encodes CASSLGDRAHLRPLHF. This chain uses TRBV7-2 with TRBJ1-6, with TRBD1 matching over 9 bases. The CDR3 has 16 residues. V was pared by 1 base and J by 12 bases, with 10 bases of the junction left unmatched. Germline lookup yields CDR1 SGHTA and CDR2 FQGNSA. Looking up the rest from reference TRBV7-2 and TRBJ1-6 gives the full variable domain: GAGVSQSPSNKVTEKGKDVELRCDPISGHTALYWYRQSLGQGLEFLIYFQGNSAPDKSGLPSDRFSAERTGGSVSTLTIQRTQQEDSAVYLCASSLGDRAHLRPLHFGNGTRLTVT.

This clonotype was counted at least ten times. The chain has TRBV28 and TRBJ1-5; maybe TRBD1 (6 bases). The CDR3 runs to 16 residues. The germline V gene has CDR1 MDHEN and CDR2 SYDVKM. With 0 bases removed from V and 0 bases from J, the gap between germline ends came to 9 bases. The CDR3 is CASSLWATGSNQPQHF. CDR3 nucleotides: TGTGCCAGCAGTTTATGGGCGACAGGTAGCAATCAGCCCCAGCATTTT.

This clonotype was seen at least ten times. J is TRBJ2-1 and V is TRBV4-1, with D unclear. The CDR3 sequence is 12 residues long. With 4 bases removed from V and 4 bases from J, the gap between germline ends came to 5 bases. Germline lookup yields CDR1 MGHRA and CDR2 YSYEKL. Here the CDR3 DNA reads TGCGCCAGCAGCCGCAATTACAATGAGCAGTTCTTC. This encodes CASSRNYNEQFF.

This clonotype has only a few counts. The J gene is TRBJ2-3, the V gene TRBV9, with TRBD2 matching 10 bases. This CDR3 is built from 18 residues. CDR1 and CDR2 (germline): SGDLS, YYNGEE. Losses at the gene ends were 4 bases for V and 1 base for J; bases not matched to a gene: 12. CDR3 in DNA: TGTGCCAGCAGCCCCGAGGGGCTAGCGGGAGTTGGCACAGATACGCAGTATTTT. It codes for CASSPEGLAGVGTDTQYF.

There are many counts of this clonotype. This chain connects TRBV6-1 to TRBJ2-5; D might be TRBD2 (6 bases). Germline lookup yields CDR1 MNHNS and CDR2 SASEGT. This CDR3 is built from 15 residues. With 6 bases removed from V and 4 bases from J, the gap between germline ends came to 18 bases. The CDR3 nucleotides are TGTGCCAGCAGCCCAACCCCAGGGACTGCAGAGACCCAGTACTTC. It encodes CASSPTPGTAETQYF.

J is TRBJ2-5 and V is TRBV19, with D possibly being TRBD1 or TRBD2 (5 bases each). The germline gives CDR1 LNHDA, CDR2 SQIVND (reference sequence). The CDR3 has 14 residues. Trimming cost V 1 base and J 4 bases, with 10 bases left between them. The CDR3 sequence: CASSIGGTRETQYF. For the CDR3, the DNA is TGTGCCAGTAGTATAGGGGGGACGAGAGAGACCCAGTACTTC.

A remark on this clonotype: Given a much more abundant clone one base away, this may be a read error. This chain connects TRBV6-2 or TRBV6-3 to TRBJ1-3, with D uncertain. This CDR3 is built from 11 residues. Germline V lookup: CDR1 MNHEY, CDR2 SVGEGT. The CDR3 loop is CASSYASTTYF. Written as DNA, the CDR3 is TGTGCCAGCAGTTACGCCAGCACCACATATTTT.

About this clonotype itself: Possible read error: a much larger clone is one base away. The rearrangement joins TRBV12-3 or TRBV12-4 to TRBJ2-1; D gene ambiguous. This CDR3 contains 12 residues. CDR3 loop: CVSSQTYNEQFF. For the CDR3, the DNA is TGTGTCAGCAGTCAAACCTACAATGAGCAGTTCTTC.

This chain uses TRBV7-2 with TRBJ2-7, with a weak D call TRBD2 (5 bases). The CDR3 is 15 amino acids. Germline V CDR1 and CDR2: SGHTA, FQGNSA. Deletions cut 4 bases from V and 5 bases from J, with 18 bases between. The CDR3, as DNA: TGTGCCAGCAGCTCCCTCCCTCTAGGGAGCCACGAGCAGTACTTC. This translates into CASSSLPLGSHEQYF. Complete variable domain (other parts from reference TRBV7-2 and TRBJ2-7): GAGVSQSPSNKVTEKGKDVELRCDPISGHTALYWYRQSLGQGLEFLIYFQGNSAPDKSGLPSDRFSAERTGGSVSTLTIQRTQQEDSAVYLCASSSLPLGSHEQYFGPGTRLTVT.

The table lists this clonotype with many counts. V is TRBV15 and J is TRBJ1-6; tentatively, D is TRBD1 (6 bases). CDR1 is LNHNV and CDR2 is YYDKDF in the germline V gene (reference sequence). V was cut by 0 bases and J by 7 bases, with 13 bases left in between. The CDR3 runs 16 residues. The chain's CDR3 is CATSRDGTGPNSPLHF. DNA for the CDR3: TGTGCCACCAGCAGAGATGGAACAGGGCCCAATTCACCCCTCCACTTT.

The CDR3 bases are TGCAGTGCCAGCGGGAACAAAGGGTATAACTACACCTTC. Encoded protein: CSASGNKGYNYTF. The V gene is TRBV20-1, the J gene TRBJ1-2; D gene ambiguous. The CDR3 is made up of 13 amino acids. In germline, CDR1 is DFQATT, CDR2 SNEGSKA (reference sequence). V lost 6 bases and J 10 bases, leaving 21 bases between the germline ends.

This clonotype was detected ten times or more. V and J are TRBV2 and TRBJ2-3; D ambiguous. Germline V CDR1 and CDR2: SNHLY, FYNNEI. Trimming stripped 7 bases from V and 0 bases from J, with 11 bases between. The CDR3 is made up of 14 amino acids. The chain's CDR3 is CASMKLTSTDTQYF. The CDR3 nucleotides read TGTGCCAGCATGAAGTTAACTAGCACAGATACGCAGTATTTT.

As to this clonotype: Just one base apart from a much larger clone, this may be a read error. This sequence joins TRBV5-1 and TRBJ1-1; no definite D call. CDR1 and CDR2 (germline): SGHRS, YFSETQ. Trimming removed 0 bases from V and 3 bases from J, with 12 bases in between. The CDR3 loop spans 15 amino acids. The CDR3 sequence: CASSLGTGVYTEAFF. Written as DNA, the CDR3 is TGCGCCAGCAGCTTGGGGACCGGGGTGTACACTGAAGCTTTCTTT.